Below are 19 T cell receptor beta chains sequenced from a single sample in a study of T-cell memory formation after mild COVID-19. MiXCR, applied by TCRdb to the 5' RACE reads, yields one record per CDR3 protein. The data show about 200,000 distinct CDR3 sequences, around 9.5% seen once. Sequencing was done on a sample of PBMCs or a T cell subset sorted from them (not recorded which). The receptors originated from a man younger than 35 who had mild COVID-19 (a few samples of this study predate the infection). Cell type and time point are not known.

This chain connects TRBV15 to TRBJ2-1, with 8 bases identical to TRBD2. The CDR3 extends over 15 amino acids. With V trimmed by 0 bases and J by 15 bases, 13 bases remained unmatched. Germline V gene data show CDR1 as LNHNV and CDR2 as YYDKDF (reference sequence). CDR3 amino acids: CATSRDQASGFLRFF. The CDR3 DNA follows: TGTGCCACCAGCAGAGATCAGGCTAGCGGGTTTCTTCGGTTCTTC.

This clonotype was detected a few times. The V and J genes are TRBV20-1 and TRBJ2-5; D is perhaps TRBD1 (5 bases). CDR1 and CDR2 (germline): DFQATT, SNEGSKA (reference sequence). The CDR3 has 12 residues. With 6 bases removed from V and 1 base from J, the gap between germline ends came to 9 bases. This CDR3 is CSASRAQETQYF. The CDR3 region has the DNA TGCAGTGCATCCAGGGCCCAAGAGACCCAGTACTTC.

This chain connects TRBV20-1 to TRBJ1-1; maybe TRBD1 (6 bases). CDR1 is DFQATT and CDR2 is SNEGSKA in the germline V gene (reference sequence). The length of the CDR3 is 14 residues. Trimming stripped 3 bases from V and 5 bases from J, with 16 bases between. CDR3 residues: CSASPGGGSTEAFF. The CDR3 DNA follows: TGCAGTGCTAGTCCGGGGGGGGGCTCTACTGAAGCTTTCTTT.

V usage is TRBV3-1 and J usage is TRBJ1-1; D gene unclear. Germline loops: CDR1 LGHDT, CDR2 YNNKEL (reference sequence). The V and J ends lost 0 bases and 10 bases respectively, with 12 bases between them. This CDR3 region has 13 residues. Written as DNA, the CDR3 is TGTGCCAGCAGCCAAGAAGGAATCAACTCAGCTTTCTTT. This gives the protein CASSQEGINSAFF.

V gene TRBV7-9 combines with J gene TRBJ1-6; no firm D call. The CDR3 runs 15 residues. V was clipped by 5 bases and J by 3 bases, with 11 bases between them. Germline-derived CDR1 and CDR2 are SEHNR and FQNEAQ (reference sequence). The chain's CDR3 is CASSPSGRYNSPLHF. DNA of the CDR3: TGTGCCAGCAGCCCGAGTGGGCGCTATAATTCACCCCTCCACTTT.

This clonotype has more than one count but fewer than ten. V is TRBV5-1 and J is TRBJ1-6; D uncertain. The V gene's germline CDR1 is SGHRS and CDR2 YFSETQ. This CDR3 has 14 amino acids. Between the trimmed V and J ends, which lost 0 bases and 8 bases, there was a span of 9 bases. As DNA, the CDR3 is TGCGCCAGCAGCTTGGGTCAGAGAGATTCACCCCTCCACTTT. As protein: CASSLGQRDSPLHF.

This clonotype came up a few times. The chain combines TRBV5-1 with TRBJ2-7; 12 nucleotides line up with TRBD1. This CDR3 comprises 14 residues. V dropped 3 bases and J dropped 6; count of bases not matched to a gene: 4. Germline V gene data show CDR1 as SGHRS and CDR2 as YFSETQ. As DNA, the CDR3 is TGCGCCAGCAGCTCCGGGACAGGGGGCTCCGAGCAGTACTTC. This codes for CASSSGTGGSEQYF.

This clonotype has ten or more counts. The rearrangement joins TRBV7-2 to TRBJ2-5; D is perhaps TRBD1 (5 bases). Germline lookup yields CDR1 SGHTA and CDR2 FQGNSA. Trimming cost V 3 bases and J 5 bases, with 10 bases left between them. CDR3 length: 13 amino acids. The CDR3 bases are TGTGCCAGCAGCTTTTCAGGGTGGGAGACCCAGTACTTC. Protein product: CASSFSGWETQYF.

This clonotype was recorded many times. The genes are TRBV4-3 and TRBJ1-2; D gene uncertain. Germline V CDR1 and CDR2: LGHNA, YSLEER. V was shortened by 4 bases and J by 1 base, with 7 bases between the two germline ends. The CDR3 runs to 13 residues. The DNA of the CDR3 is TGCGCCAGCAGCCGTGGGAATAACTATGGCTACACCTTC. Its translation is CASSRGNNYGYTF.

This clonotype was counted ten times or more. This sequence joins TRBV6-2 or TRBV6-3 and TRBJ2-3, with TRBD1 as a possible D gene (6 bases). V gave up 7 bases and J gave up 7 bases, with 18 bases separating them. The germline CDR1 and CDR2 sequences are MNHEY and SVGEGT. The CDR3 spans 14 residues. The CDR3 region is CASTQQGYFHTQYF. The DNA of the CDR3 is TGTGCCAGCACCCAACAGGGCTACTTTCATACGCAGTATTTT.

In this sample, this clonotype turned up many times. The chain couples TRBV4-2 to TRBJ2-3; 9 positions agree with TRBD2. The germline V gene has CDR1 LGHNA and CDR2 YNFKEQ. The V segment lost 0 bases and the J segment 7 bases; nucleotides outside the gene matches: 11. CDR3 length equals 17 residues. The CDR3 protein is CASSQDGLAGERHTQYF. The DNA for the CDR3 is TGTGCCAGCAGCCAAGACGGGTTAGCGGGGGAAAGGCATACGCAGTATTTT.

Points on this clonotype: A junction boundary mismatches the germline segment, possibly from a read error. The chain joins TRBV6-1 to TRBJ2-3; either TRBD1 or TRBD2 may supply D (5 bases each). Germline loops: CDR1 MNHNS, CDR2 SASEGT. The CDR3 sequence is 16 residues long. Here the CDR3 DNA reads TGTGCCAGCAGTGAAGCAGGGGAGATATCCACAGATACGCAGTGTTTT. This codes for CASSEAGEISTDTQCF.

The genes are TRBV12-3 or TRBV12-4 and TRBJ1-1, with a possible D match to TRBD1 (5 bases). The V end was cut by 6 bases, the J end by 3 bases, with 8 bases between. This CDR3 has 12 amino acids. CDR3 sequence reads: CASSGTHTEAFF. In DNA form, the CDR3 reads TGTGCCAGCAGCGGGACCCACACTGAAGCTTTCTTT.

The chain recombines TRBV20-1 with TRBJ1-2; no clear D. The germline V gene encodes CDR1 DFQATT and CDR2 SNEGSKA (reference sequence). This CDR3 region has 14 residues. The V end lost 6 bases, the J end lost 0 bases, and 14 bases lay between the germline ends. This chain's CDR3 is CSASQGRPNYGYTF. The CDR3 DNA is TGCAGTGCATCCCAAGGACGTCCTAACTATGGCTACACCTTC.

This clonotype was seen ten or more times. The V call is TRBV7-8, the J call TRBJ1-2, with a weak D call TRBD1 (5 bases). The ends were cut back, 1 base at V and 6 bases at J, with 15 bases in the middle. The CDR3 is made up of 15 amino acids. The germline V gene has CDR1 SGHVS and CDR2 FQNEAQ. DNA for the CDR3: TGTGCCAGCAGCTTAGGGCCCGGGGCATCTCATGGCTACACCTTC. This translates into CASSLGPGASHGYTF.

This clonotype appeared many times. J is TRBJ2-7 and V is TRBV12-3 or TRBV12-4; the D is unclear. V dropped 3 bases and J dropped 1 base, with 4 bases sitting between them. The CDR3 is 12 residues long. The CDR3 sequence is CASSFESYEQYF. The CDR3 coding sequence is TGTGCCAGCAGTTTCGAATCCTACGAGCAGTACTTC.

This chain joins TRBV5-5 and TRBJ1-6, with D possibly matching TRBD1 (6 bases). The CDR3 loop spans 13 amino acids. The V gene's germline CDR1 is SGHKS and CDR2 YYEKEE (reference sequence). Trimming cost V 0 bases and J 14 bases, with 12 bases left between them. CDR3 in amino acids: CASSLGPGAALHF. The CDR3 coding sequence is TGTGCCAGCAGCTTGGGTCCGGGGGCGGCCCTCCACTTT.

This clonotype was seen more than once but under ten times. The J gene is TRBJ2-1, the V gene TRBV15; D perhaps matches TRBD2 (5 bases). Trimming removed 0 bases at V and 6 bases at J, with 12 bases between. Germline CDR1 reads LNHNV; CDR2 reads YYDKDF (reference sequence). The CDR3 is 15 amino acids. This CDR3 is CATSRDFRAGNEQFF. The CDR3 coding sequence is TGTGCCACCAGCAGAGATTTTCGCGCGGGCAATGAGCAGTTCTTC.

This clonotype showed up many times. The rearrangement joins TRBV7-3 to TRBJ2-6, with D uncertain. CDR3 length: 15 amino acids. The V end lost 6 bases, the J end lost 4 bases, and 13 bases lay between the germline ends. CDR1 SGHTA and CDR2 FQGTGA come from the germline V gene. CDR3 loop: CASSQWGSGANVLTF. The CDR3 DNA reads TGTGCCAGCAGTCAATGGGGTTCCGGGGCCAACGTCCTGACTTTC. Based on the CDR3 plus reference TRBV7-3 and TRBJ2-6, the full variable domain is GAGVSQTPSNKVTEKGKYVELRCDPISGHTALYWYRQSLGQGPEFLIYFQGTGAADDSGLPNDRFFAVRPEGSVSTLKIQRTERGDSAVYLCASSQWGSGANVLTFGAGSRLTVL.